These T cell receptor beta chains were read from a single sample in a study of T cells in narcolepsy. Sequenced by immunoSEQ multiplex PCR; TCRdb stores in-frame clones only, minus some. The profile shows approximately 35,000 clones, approximately 90% of them singletons. Sequences were obtained from CD45RA- memory CD4+ T cells from PBMCs. The receptor set was obtained from a human donor with narcolepsy. CDR3s include the opening cysteine and the closing phenylalanine or tryptophan.

TRBV7-3 CASSPGTSGNEQFF
TRBV25-1 CASSEKERGDRETQYF
TRBV29-1 CSVDQGFGDTQYF
TRBV28 CASSPPEVVLGKLFF
TRBV5-6 CASSPDRGNTGELFF
TRBV7-2 CASSHRLPPDTEAFF
TRBV19 CASSIQRGAWEQFF
TRBV19 CASTPWGANTEAFF
TRBV30 CAWSNGGTDTQYF
TRBV2 CASSFRGPTDTQYF
TRBV6-5 CAEGGLGNQPQHF
TRBV27 CASSEGDTEAFF
TRBV6-6 CASSYSEQSNEQYF
TRBV6-5 CASSYTNYGYTF
TRBV5-4 CASSSGTSQNSYEQYF
TRBV27 CASSLLRADTQYF
TRBV6-1 CASSEASGFPIYEQYF
TRBV30 CAWQSGQGASPLHF
TRBV7-8 CASKQGLNTEAFF
TRBV7-9 CASSFSGRSFSLFF
TRBV5-5 CASSLEGREAEKLFF
TRBV29-1 CSARSSGNTIYF
TRBV18 CASSPGTLIGYTF
TRBV19 CASTVSQGRRSPLHF
TRBV10-3 CAISDYGTGVYEQYF
TRBV20-1 CSVTDGLAGVF
TRBV10-3 CASKSGTDRQETQYF
TRBV9 CASSVAQGKQYF
TRBV21-1 CASSKAGTGGGKGYGYTF
TRBV7-3 CASSFAGGGETQYF
TRBV6-4 CASSDSEGQGPGNTIYF
TRBV28 CASGTGNQPQHF
TRBV28 CASSSITGGHYGYTF
TRBV2 CASRGGSRSEAFF
TRBV7-9 CASSFDRVRNYGYTF
TRBV5-6 CASSLDWGPEAFF
TRBV5-1 CASSSGLAGPQETQYF
TRBV5-5 CASSLAGGTYEQYF
TRBV7-2 CASSLDSLGAETQYF
TRBV7-3 CASSLRPATGQNEQFF
TRBV2 CASSAGVGSYEQYF
TRBV5-6 CASSPRARTNYEQYF
TRBV15 CATSRDPRNTEAFF
TRBV7-2 CASSPQGGRNTEAFF
TRBV5-1 CASSFGGTDTDTQYF
TRBV5-1 CASSLGFRGSYEQYF
TRBV7-9 CASSPALSWGNTIYF
TRBV4-1 CASSQGGGLADSYNEQFF
TRBV5-1 CASSTTSGTGGRGYTF
TRBV4-2 CASSRSTGGNEQFF
TRBV10-3 CAISRTDTSYEQYF
TRBV28 CASSLPVSYEQYF
TRBV6-7 CASSFPRGNYGYTF
TRBV5-1 CASSATGVENNEQFF
TRBV5-6 CASSTDRANSPLHF
TRBV27 CASSFTGWGDTQYF
TRBV4-3 CASSISRDRGNSPLHF